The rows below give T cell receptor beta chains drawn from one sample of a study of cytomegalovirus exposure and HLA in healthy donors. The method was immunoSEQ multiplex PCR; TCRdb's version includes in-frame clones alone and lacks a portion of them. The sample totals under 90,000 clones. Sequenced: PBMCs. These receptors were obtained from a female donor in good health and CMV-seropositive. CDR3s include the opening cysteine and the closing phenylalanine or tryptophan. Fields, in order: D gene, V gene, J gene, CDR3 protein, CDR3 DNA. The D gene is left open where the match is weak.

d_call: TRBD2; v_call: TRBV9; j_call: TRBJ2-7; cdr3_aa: CASGGTSATFPYEQYF; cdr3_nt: TGTGCCAGCGGGGGGACTAGCGCAACCTTTCCCTACGAGCAGTACTTC
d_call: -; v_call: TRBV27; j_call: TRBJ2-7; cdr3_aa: CASSLSGQNEQYF; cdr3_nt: TGTGCCAGCAGTTTATCGGGGCAGAACGAGCAGTACTTC
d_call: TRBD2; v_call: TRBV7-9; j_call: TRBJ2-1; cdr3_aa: CASSLDASGNEQFF; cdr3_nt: TGTGCCAGCAGCTTAGATGCTAGCGGGAATGAGCAGTTCTTC
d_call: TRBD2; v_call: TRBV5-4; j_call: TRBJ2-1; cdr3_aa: CASSPTSGNYNEQFF; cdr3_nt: TGTGCCAGCAGCCCGACTAGCGGCAACTACAATGAGCAGTTCTTC
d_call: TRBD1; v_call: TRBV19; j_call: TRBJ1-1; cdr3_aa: CASSFRDRENTEAFF; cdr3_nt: TGTGCCAGTAGCTTTCGCGACAGGGAGAACACTGAAGCTTTCTTT
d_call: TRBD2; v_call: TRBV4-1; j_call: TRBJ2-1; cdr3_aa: CASSQGTWGGAYAYNEQFF; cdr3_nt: TGCGCCAGCAGCCAGGGGACGTGGGGAGGGGCCTATGCCTACAATGAGCAGTTCTTC
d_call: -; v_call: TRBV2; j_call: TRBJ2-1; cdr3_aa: CASSGNFAGVEQFF; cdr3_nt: TGTGCCAGCAGCGGTAACTTCGCAGGGGTTGAGCAGTTCTTC
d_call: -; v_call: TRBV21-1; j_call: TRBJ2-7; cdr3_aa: CASRCYLGGRKEQYF; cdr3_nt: TGTGCCAGCCGATGTTATTTAGGCGGGAGGAAAGAGCAGTACTTC
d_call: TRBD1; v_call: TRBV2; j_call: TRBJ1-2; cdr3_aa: CASRRTGLDGGYTF; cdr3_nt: TGTGCCAGCAGGCGGACAGGTTTGGATGGTGGCTACACCTTC
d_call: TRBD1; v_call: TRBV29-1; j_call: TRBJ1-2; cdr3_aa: CSVGDSHYGYTF; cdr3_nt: TGCAGCGTAGGGGACAGCCACTATGGCTACACCTTC
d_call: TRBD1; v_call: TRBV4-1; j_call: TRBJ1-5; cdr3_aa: CASSQGDSINQPQHF; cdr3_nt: TGCGCCAGCAGCCAGGGGGACAGTATCAATCAGCCCCAGCATTTT
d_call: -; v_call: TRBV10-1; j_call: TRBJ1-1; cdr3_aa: CASSYRVTEAFF; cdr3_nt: TGCGCCAGCAGTTACAGGGTCACTGAAGCTTTCTTT
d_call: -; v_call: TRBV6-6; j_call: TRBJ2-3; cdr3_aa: CASSYGDSSTDTQYF; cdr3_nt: TGTGCCAGCAGTTACGGGGACTCTAGCACAGATACGCAGTATTTT
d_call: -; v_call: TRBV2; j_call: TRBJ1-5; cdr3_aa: CASTGVVTGQPQHF; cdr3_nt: TGTGCCAGCACTGGTGTTGTTACGGGGCAGCCCCAGCATTTT
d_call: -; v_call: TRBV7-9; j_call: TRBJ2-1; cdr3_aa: CASSLYGNEQFF; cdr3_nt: TGTGCCAGCAGCTTATACGGGAATGAGCAGTTCTTC
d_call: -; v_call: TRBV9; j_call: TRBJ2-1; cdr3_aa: CASSVSVYNEQFF; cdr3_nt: TGTGCCAGCAGCGTGTCGGTCTACAATGAGCAGTTCTTC
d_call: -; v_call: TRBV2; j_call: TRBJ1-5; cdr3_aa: CASSDRESQPQHF; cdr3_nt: TGTGCCAGCAGTGACAGGGAAAGTCAGCCCCAGCATTTT
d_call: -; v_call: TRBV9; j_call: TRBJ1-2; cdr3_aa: CASSVATPGPNYGYTF; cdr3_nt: TGTGCCAGCAGCGTAGCTACACCAGGCCCTAACTATGGCTACACCTTC
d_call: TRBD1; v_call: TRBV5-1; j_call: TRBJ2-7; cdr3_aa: CASSTMVTGGVYEQYF; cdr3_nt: TGCGCCAGCAGCACTATGGTCACAGGGGGCGTGTACGAGCAGTACTTC
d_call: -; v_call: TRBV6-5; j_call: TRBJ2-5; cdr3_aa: CASSTSYQETQYF; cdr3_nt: TGTGCCAGCAGTACTAGCTACCAAGAGACCCAGTACTTC
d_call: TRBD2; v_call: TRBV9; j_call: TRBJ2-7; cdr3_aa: CASSVRGTSGRSREQREQYF; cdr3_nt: TGTGCCAGCAGCGTACGGGGGACTAGCGGGAGAAGTAGAGAACAACGCGAGCAGTACTTC
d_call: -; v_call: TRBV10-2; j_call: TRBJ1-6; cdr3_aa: CASSEAEAMSSYNSPLHF; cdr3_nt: TGCGCCAGCAGTGAGGCGGAGGCGATGAGCTCCTATAATTCACCCCTCCACTTT
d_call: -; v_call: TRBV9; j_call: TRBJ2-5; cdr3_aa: CASSVEGGPETQYF; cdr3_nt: TGTGCCAGCAGCGTAGAGGGGGGGCCCGAGACCCAGTACTTC
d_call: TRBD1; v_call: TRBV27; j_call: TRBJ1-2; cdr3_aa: CASSLSGQVFYGYTF; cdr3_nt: TGTGCCAGCAGTTTATCGGGACAGGTCTTCTATGGCTACACCTTC
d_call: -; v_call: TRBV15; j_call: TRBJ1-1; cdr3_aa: CATGRGGLPTEAFF; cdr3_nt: TGTGCCACCGGCAGAGGGGGACTGCCCACTGAAGCTTTCTTT
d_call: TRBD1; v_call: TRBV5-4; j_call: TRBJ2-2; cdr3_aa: CASSPAGQGVVTGELFF; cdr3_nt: TGTGCCAGCAGCCCTGCCGGACAGGGGGTAGTCACCGGGGAGCTGTTTTTT
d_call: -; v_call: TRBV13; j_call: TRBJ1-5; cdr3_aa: CASSLSQGIRNQPQHF; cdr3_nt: TGTGCCAGCAGCCTATCCCAGGGGATTCGTAATCAGCCCCAGCATTTT
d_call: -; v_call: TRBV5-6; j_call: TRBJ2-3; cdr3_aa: CASRGGAADTQYF; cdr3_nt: TGTGCCAGCAGGGGGGGGGCCGCAGATACGCAGTATTTT
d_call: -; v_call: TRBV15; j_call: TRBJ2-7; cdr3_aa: CATSRDWAGASEQYF; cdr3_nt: TGTGCCACCAGCAGAGATTGGGCAGGGGCATCCGAGCAGTACTTC
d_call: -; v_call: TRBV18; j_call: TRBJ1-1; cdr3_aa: CASTPRGGGATEAFF; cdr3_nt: TGTGCCAGCACCCCCCGAGGCGGTGGGGCTACTGAAGCTTTCTTT
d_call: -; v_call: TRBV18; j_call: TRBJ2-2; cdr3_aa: CASSPLAGSNTGELFF; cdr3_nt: TGTGCCAGCTCACCCCTTGCGGGCTCGAACACCGGGGAGCTGTTTTTT
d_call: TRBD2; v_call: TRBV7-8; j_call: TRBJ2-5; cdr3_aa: CASSLSGPNIETQYF; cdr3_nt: TGTGCCAGCAGCCTTAGCGGGCCCAATATTGAGACCCAGTACTTC
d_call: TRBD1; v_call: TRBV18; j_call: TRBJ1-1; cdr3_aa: CASSPGDRGRTEAFF; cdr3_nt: TGTGCCAGCTCACCAGGGGACAGGGGGCGAACTGAAGCTTTCTTT
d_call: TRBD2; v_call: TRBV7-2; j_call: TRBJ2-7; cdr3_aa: CASSLSTGGYEQYF; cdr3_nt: TGTGCCAGCAGCCTAAGCACGGGAGGGTACGAGCAGTACTTC
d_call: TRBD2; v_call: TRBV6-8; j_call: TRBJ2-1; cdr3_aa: CASSRLAGISYNEQFF; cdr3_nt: TGTGCCAGCAGCCGACTAGCGGGGATCTCCTACAATGAGCAGTTCTTC
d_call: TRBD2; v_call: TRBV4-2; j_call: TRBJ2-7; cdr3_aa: CASSQLAGAREQYF; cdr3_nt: TGTGCCAGCAGCCAACTAGCGGGAGCAAGGGAGCAGTACTTC
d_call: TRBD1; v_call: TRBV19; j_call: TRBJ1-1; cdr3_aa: CASSIPGQGGTEAFF; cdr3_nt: TGTGCCAGTAGTATCCCGGGACAGGGTGGGACTGAAGCTTTCTTT
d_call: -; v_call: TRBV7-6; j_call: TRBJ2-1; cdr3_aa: CASSFAGGARYNEQFF; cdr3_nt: TGTGCCAGCAGCTTCGCCGGAGGAGCGAGGTACAATGAGCAGTTCTTC
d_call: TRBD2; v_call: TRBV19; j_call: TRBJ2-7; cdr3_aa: CASSPWLAGEYEQYF; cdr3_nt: TGTGCCAGTAGCCCTTGGCTAGCGGGAGAATACGAGCAGTACTTC
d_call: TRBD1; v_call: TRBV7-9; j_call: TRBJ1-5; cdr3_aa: CASSTGQGAQVSQPQHF; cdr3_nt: TGTGCCAGCAGCACTGGACAGGGGGCGCAGGTGTCTCAGCCCCAGCATTTT
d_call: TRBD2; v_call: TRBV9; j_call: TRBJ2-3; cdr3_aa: CASSVGLAGAGDTQYF; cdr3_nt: TGTGCCAGCAGCGTAGGACTAGCGGGGGCAGGGGATACGCAGTATTTT
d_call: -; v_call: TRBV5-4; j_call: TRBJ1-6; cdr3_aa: CASSSGQWNSPLHF; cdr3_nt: TGTGCCAGCAGCTCCGGACAGTGGAATTCACCCCTCCACTTT